One sample yielded the 3 T cell receptor beta chains listed below, sequenced in a study of regulatory T cells in long-lasting Graves disease. iRepertoire HTBI primers and Arm-PCR of CDR3 regions built TCR beta libraries. TCRdb itself ran the multiplex PCR reads through MiXCR, one entry per CDR3 protein. This sample has a few hundred thousand distinct CDR3 sequences, with around a fifth found just once. As for time point: persistent/refractory GD, antithyroid drugs over 5 years with positive TRAb. Making the TCR library involved RNA that had been extracted from PBMCs. The starting material was peripheral blood mononuclear cells (PBMCs), obtained when the disease was refractory, from a patient treated with antithyroid drugs. The source is a female donor with Graves disease.

V and J are TRBV5-1 and TRBJ2-7; 12 bases align to TRBD2. The germline V gene encodes CDR1 SGHRS and CDR2 YFSETQ. Trimming removed 4 bases from V and 6 bases from J; junction bases left unmatched: 2. The CDR3 runs 13 residues. In nucleotides, the CDR3 is TGCGCCAGCAGCATGGGACTAGCGGGCGAGCAGTACTTC. Its protein product is CASSMGLAGEQYF. Full variable domain (rest looked up from reference TRBV5-1 and TRBJ2-7): KAGVTQTPRYLIKTRGQQVTLSCSPISGHRSVSWYQQTPGQGLQFLFEYFSETQRNKGNFPGRFSGRQFSNSRSEMNVSTLELGDSALYLCASSMGLAGEQYFGPGTRLTVT.

This clonotype was counted only a few times. The CDR3 sequence: CASSYGISTDGALEAFF. The CDR3 bases are TGTGCCAGCAGCTATGGGATTAGCACAGATGGGGCGCTTGAAGCTTTCTTT. The chain recombines TRBV6-2 or TRBV6-3 with TRBJ1-1, with D possibly TRBD1 on 5 matching bases. V lost 6 bases and J 7 bases, leaving 27 bases between the germline ends. Germline CDR1 MNHEY, CDR2 SVGEGT. This CDR3 comprises 17 residues.

This clonotype has ten or more counts. The chain has TRBV7-2 and TRBJ1-2, with D hard to call. Between the trimmed V and J ends, which lost 1 base and 7 bases, there was a span of 13 bases. There are 14 residues in the CDR3. Germline values: CDR1 SGHTA, CDR2 FQGNSA. The CDR3 nucleotides read TGTGCCAGCAGCTTAGAGGTCTGGGAGGGTGGCTACACCTTC. Translated, it gives CASSLEVWEGGYTF. The entire variable domain, with the rest obtained from reference TRBV7-2 and TRBJ1-2, is as follows: GAGVSQSPSNKVTEKGKDVELRCDPISGHTALYWYRQSLGQGLEFLIYFQGNSAPDKSGLPSDRFSAERTGGSVSTLTIQRTQQEDSAVYLCASSLEVWEGGYTFGSGTRLTVV.